This T cell receptor (beta chain) was identified in a study of CD8+ T cells in alopecia areata. Study background: Treated patients took oral tofacitinib at 5 to 10 mg twice daily. The investigators scored severity in treated patients by the percentage of affected scalp area.

Points from the study as a whole: In scalp, tofacitinib significantly decreased clonality and expanded CD8+ clones among the top 100. Numerous clones, expanded in lesions, remained in scalp and blood during tofacitinib.

Once RNA had been extracted, it was reverse transcribed into cDNA to act as the sequencing template. Data came from immunoSEQ multiplex PCR; TCRdb stores just in-frame clones and leaves some out. Of roughly 110,000 clones listed, 65% to 85% were seen once; the top ten hold around 25%. Turning to this clone: As yet, its antigen is unknown.

Sample treatment: oral pan-JAK inhibitor, 5-10 mg twice daily. This TCR was sampled from a human donor with alopecia areata. The source material was CD8+ T cells sorted from blood, sampled at week 24, from a patient treated with tofacitinib.

This CDR3 reads CAWSGDRATNEKLFF. The CDR3 coding sequence is TGTGCCTGGAGTGGGGACAGAGCAACTAATGAAAAACTGTTTTTT. The chain carries TRBV30 and TRBJ1-4; 7 nucleotides align to TRBD1. V shed 1 base and J 0 bases; nucleotides not matched to a gene: 2. Germline CDR1 is GTSNPN and CDR2 is SVGIG (reference sequence). This CDR3 is 15 amino acids long.